This passage covers 2 T cell receptor beta chains from one sample sequenced in a study of T-cell reconstitution after alpha-beta-depleted transplantation in children. Unique molecular identifiers were used in preparing the TCRbeta library. Each CDR3 protein is one row after TCRdb ran MiXCR on the PCR reads. This sample has about 830,000 distinct CDR3 sequences; about 16% occur once, and the top ten carry roughly 4.8%. The material was PBMCs, mostly from graft donor cells, obtained 360 days after TCRalphabeta/CD19-depleted stem cell transplant. Every receptor here comes from a male patient younger than 18 who had a stem cell transplant for acute lymphoblastic leukemia, so the T cells may come from the graft donor.

This clonotype was recorded a few times. The chain carries TRBV28 and TRBJ2-3, with D possibly TRBD2 on 7 matching bases. V lost 11 bases and J lost 2, with 17 bases in between. The CDR3 covers 14 residues. Germline CDR1 reads MDHEN; CDR2 reads SYDVKM. The CDR3 DNA reads TGTGCCCTGGGGGGGCGCATACCCACAGATACGCAGTATTTT. This sequence encodes CALGGRIPTDTQYF.

The gene calls are TRBV5-1 and TRBJ1-2, with 7 bases that match TRBD1. The CDR3 extends over 13 amino acids. Germline V gene data show CDR1 as SGHRS and CDR2 as YFSETQ. The trim removed 2 bases at V and 4 bases at J, leaving 2 bases unmatched. CDR3 residues: CASSFGDSYGYTF. The CDR3 DNA follows: TGCGCCAGCAGCTTCGGGGACAGCTATGGCTACACCTTC.